This TCR beta chain was obtained from a study of shared clonotypes between healthy human individuals. The table came from immunoSEQ multiplex PCR; TCRdb's copy has only in-frame clones and leaves some out. The table lists 1.4 million or so clones, approximately 98.5% of them singletons. Comment on this clone: Antigen specificity is unknown.

Study donors comprised healthy, HIV-negative adults devoid of recent acute infection or vaccination. Subsets obtained from CD4+ cells comprised CD45RA+ naive and CD45RA-negative memory cells. The germline V gene encodes CDR1 SGHRS and CDR2 YFSETQ. Deletions cut 4 bases from V and 0 bases from J, with 9 bases between. The CDR3 consists of 14 residues. Overall study results and limits: Shared across a handful of donors were around 5% of the naive CD4 clonotypes. Despite large depth, rarefaction showed incomplete sorted-subset sequencing.

V is TRBV5-1 and J is TRBJ2-3, with a weak D call TRBD1 (5 bases). Sequencing used naive CD4+ T cells sorted from blood. As for subset: CD45RA+ positively selected. The sequence came from a young man in good health. The CDR3 bases are TGCGCCAGCAGCGGACAACCTAGCACAGATACGCAGTATTTT. It codes for CASSGQPSTDTQYF.